These T cell receptor beta chains were read from a single sample in a study of shared clonotypes between healthy human individuals. Measured with immunoSEQ multiplex PCR; TCRdb has only the in-frame clones, and not every one. In the table there are about 1.5 million clones, around 98% of which are singletons. The sequenced material came from naive CD4+ T cells sorted from blood. The receptors derive from a man between 25 and 39 years old in good health. Each CDR3 is given with its conserved first and last residue. The D gene is left open where the match is weak. Rows give clone size only sometimes, using once, few, many, or a class for an expanded clone.

J: TRBJ2-5
size: NA
V: TRBV10-1
D: TRBD1
DNA: TGCGCCAGCAGTGAAGGGGCGACAGGGCGCGAGACCCAGTACTTC
CDR3: CASSEGATGRETQYF

J: TRBJ2-5
size: NA
V: TRBV5-4
D: TRBD2
DNA: TGTGCCAGCAGCTTGGTACTAGCGGGAGATCCGGAGACCCAGTACTTC
CDR3: CASSLVLAGDPETQYF

J: TRBJ2-1
size: once
V: TRBV19
D: TRBD2
DNA: TGTGCCAGTAGTATAGACCGGGGGGGATCGTACAATGAGCAGTTCTTC
CDR3: CASSIDRGGSYNEQFF

J: TRBJ1-2
size: NA
V: TRBV4-2
D: NA
DNA: TGTGCCAGCAGCCAAGAACCGGAGGCAGTTTCTTATGGCTACACCTTC
CDR3: CASSQEPEAVSYGYTF

J: TRBJ1-4
size: NA
V: TRBV5-5
D: TRBD1
DNA: TGTGCCAGCAGTCCCCGGGACAGGACAAATGAAAAACTGTTTTTT
CDR3: CASSPRDRTNEKLFF

J: TRBJ2-5
size: NA
V: TRBV5-1
D: NA
DNA: TGCGCCAGCAGCTTGTCGGCAGGGTACCAAGAGACCCAGTACTTC
CDR3: CASSLSAGYQETQYF

J: TRBJ2-3
size: NA
V: TRBV28
D: TRBD1
DNA: TGTGCCAGCGAGAACCCGGACAGGGGGCTCACAGATACGCAGTATTTT
CDR3: CASENPDRGLTDTQYF

J: TRBJ2-5
size: NA
V: TRBV5-1
D: TRBD2
DNA: TGCGCCAGCAGCAGAACTAGCGGGAAGGAGACCCAGTACTTC
CDR3: CASSRTSGKETQYF

J: TRBJ1-2
size: NA
V: TRBV15
D: NA
DNA: TGTGCCACCAGCAGAGGGCAGGGCAGGAGTGGCTACACCTTC
CDR3: CATSRGQGRSGYTF

J: TRBJ2-7
size: NA
V: TRBV6-5
D: NA
DNA: TGTGCCAGCGGTCGACCCCAGGGGAGCTCCTACGAGCAGTACTTC
CDR3: CASGRPQGSSYEQYF

J: TRBJ2-7
size: NA
V: TRBV5-1
D: NA
DNA: TGCGCCAGCAGACTGGTGGACAGCGGGGAGCAGTACTTC
CDR3: CASRLVDSGEQYF

J: TRBJ1-5
size: NA
V: TRBV21-1
D: NA
DNA: TGTGCCAGCAGTCGCCTGGGGGCCCCTCACACACAGCCCCAGCATTTT
CDR3: CASSRLGAPHTQPQHF

J: TRBJ1-5
size: NA
V: TRBV28
D: NA
DNA: TGTGCCAGCACCACCCCCCCCCAGACCCAGCATTTT
CDR3: CASTTPPQTQHF

J: TRBJ2-6
size: NA
V: TRBV30
D: TRBD1
DNA: TGTGCCTGGAGCCGGGACAGGGTTCCTGGGGCCAACGTCCTGACTTTC
CDR3: CAWSRDRVPGANVLTF

J: TRBJ2-1
size: NA
V: TRBV15
D: TRBD2
DNA: TGTGCCACCAGTCGGACTAGCGGGAGAGACAATGAGCAGTTCTTC
CDR3: CATSRTSGRDNEQFF